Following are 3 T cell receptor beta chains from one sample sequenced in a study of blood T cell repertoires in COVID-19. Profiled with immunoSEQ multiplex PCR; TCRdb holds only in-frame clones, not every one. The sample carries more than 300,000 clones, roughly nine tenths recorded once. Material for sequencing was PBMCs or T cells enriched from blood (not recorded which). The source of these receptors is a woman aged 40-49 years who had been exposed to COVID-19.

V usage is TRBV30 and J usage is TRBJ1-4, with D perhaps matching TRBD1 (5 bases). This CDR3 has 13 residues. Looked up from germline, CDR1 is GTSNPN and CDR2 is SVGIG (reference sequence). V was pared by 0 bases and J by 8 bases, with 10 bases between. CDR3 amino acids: CAWSVTGWEKLFF. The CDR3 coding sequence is TGTGCCTGGAGTGTTACAGGTTGGGAAAAACTGTTTTTT. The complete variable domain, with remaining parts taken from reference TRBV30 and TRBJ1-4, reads SQTIHQWPATLVQPVGSPLSLECTVEGTSNPNLYWYRQAAGRGLQLLFYSVGIGQISSEVPQNLSASRPQDRQFILSSKKLLLSDSGFYLCAWSVTGWEKLFFGSGTQLSVL.

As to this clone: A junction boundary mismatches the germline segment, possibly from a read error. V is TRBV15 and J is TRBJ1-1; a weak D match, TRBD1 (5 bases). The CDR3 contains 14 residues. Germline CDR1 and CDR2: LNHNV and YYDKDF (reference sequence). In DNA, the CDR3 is TGTGCCACCAGCCGAGAGACAGCGAACACTGAAGCTTTCTTT. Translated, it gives CATSRETANTEAFF. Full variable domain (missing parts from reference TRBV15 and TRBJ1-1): DAMVIQNPRYQVTQFGKPVTLSCSQTLNHNVMYWYQQKSSQAPKLLFHYYDKDFNNEADTPDNFQSRRPNTSFCFLDIRSPGLGDTAMYLCATSRETANTEAFFGQGTRLTVV.

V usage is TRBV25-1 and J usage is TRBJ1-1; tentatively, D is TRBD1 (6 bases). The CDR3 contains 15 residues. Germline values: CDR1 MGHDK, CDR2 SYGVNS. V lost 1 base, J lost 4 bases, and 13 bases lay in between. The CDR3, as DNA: TGTGCCAGCAGTGAATTAGCAGGGGCGATCACTGAAGCTTTCTTT. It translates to CASSELAGAITEAFF.